The next 20 T cell receptor beta chains were all read from a single sample in a study of cytomegalovirus exposure and HLA in healthy donors. Researchers ran the PCR with 60 Vbeta and 13 Jbeta primers. TCRdb's copy holds only in-frame clones and misses some; the assay was immunoSEQ multiplex PCR. The data hold around 98,000 clones, with roughly 77% observed a single time. The sequencing sample was made of PBMCs. These receptors were obtained from a middle-aged man in good health and CMV-seronegative.

CDR3 loop: CASSPQTGAVGELFF. In DNA form, the CDR3 reads TGTGCCAGCAGCCCTCAGACAGGGGCGGTCGGGGAGCTGTTTTTT. The rearrangement joins TRBV5-4 to TRBJ2-2, with TRBD1 matching 8 bases. This CDR3 comprises 15 residues. The germline CDR1 and CDR2 sequences are SGHNT and YYREEE (reference sequence). V was clipped by 4 bases and J by 7 bases; unmatched bases: 9.

The DNA of the CDR3 is TGTGCCAGCAGCCCGGACACAGGTGGCTACACCTTC. It specifies CASSPDTGGYTF. This rearrangement joins TRBV5-6 to TRBJ1-2; TRBD1 might be the D (5 bases). V lost 4 bases and J 7 bases, leaving 11 bases between the germline ends. In germline, CDR1 is SGHDT, CDR2 YYEEEE. There are 12 residues in the CDR3.

A single count supports this clone. The gene calls are TRBV15 and TRBJ1-1; D possibly corresponds to TRBD1 (5 bases). This CDR3 has 14 amino acids. Germline lookup yields CDR1 LNHNV and CDR2 YYDKDF (reference sequence). Trimming stripped 0 bases from V and 5 bases from J, with 10 bases between. In nucleotides, the CDR3 is TGTGCCACCAGCAGAGACACGCAGGGAACTGAAGCTTTCTTT. The encoded protein is CATSRDTQGTEAFF.

This rearrangement joins TRBV2 to TRBJ2-7; 8 bases line up with TRBD2. The CDR3 has 11 residues. The J segment lost 9 bases and the V segment lost 8 bases, leaving 6 bases of the junction unmatched. The germline gives CDR1 SNHLY, CDR2 FYNNEI. CDR3 coding DNA: TGTGCCAGCCTACTAGCGGAGAGGCAGTACTTC. This gives the protein CASLLAERQYF.

This clone was counted a single time. Additional DNA sequences in this sample encode the identical CDR3. This chain uses TRBV5-6 with TRBJ1-1; D is perhaps TRBD1 (5 bases). The V gene lost 0 bases and the J gene lost 1 base, with 7 bases spanning the gap. CDR1 and CDR2 from the germline V gene are SGHDT and YYEEEE. The CDR3 extends over 14 amino acids. CDR3 DNA: TGTGCCAGCAGCTTGGCCGGGGGGAACACTGAAGCTTTCTTT. Its protein product is CASSLAGGNTEAFF.

The chain uses TRBV7-8 and TRBJ1-1; 10 bases are a match to TRBD1. In germline, CDR1 is SGHVS, CDR2 FQNEAQ. The V segment lost 4 bases and the J segment 10 bases; nucleotides outside the gene matches: 6. CDR3 length equals 13 residues. The CDR3 loop reads CASSSGTGAGAFF. DNA of the CDR3: TGTGCCAGCAGCTCCGGGACAGGGGCGGGAGCTTTCTTT.

CDR3 nucleotide sequence: TGTGCCAGCTCACCCCGGGACTTCGGGGAGCTGTTTTTT. Translated, it gives CASSPRDFGELFF. The rearrangement joins TRBV18 to TRBJ2-2, with D tentatively TRBD2 (6 bases). This CDR3 region has 13 residues. The V and J ends lost 3 bases and 7 bases respectively, with 9 bases between them. Germline assignment: CDR1 KGHSH and CDR2 LQKENI.

The rearrangement links TRBV11-2 to TRBJ2-5; D is possibly TRBD2 (7 bases). Germline assignment: CDR1 SGHAT and CDR2 FQNNGV. V was trimmed by 4 bases and J by 6 bases, leaving 18 bases between them. The CDR3 spans 15 residues. CDR3: CASSYLGGAGKTQYF. The CDR3 DNA sequence: TGTGCCAGCAGCTACCTGGGGGGGGCGGGGAAGACCCAGTACTTC.

This CDR3 is CASSQDKGDSYEQYF. The CDR3 DNA sequence: TGTGCCAGCAGCCAAGATAAAGGGGATAGCTACGAGCAGTACTTC. J is TRBJ2-7 and V is TRBV4-2; weak D call: TRBD1 (5 bases). The length of the CDR3 is 15 residues. Germline values: CDR1 LGHNA, CDR2 YNFKEQ. V was trimmed by 0 bases and J by 3 bases, leaving 12 bases between them.

The V and J genes are TRBV7-9 and TRBJ1-1, with 11 bases aligning to TRBD1. The J segment lost 4 bases and the V segment lost 5 bases, leaving 6 bases of the junction unmatched. Per germline, CDR1 SEHNR and CDR2 FQNEAQ (reference sequence). The CDR3 has 15 amino acids. CDR3: CASSVLGTGGTEAFF. The CDR3 nucleotides read TGTGCCAGCAGCGTGCTAGGGACAGGGGGCACTGAAGCTTTCTTT.

This sequence joins TRBV9 and TRBJ2-7; D may be TRBD1 (5 bases). The V end lost 0 bases, the J end lost 0 bases, and 10 bases lay between the germline ends. CDR1 SGDLS and CDR2 YYNGEE come from the germline V gene. This CDR3 is 15 amino acids long. CDR3 nucleotides: TGTGCCAGCAGCGTAGGGACATTTAGCTCCTACGAGCAGTACTTC. Its protein product is CASSVGTFSSYEQYF.

This clone has a single count. Here the CDR3 DNA reads TGTGCCTGGAGTGTTCAAAGGGGGACGGCATCCTACGAGCAGTACTTC. Protein sequence: CAWSVQRGTASYEQYF. The chain joins TRBV30 to TRBJ2-7; tentatively, D is TRBD1 (6 bases). Germline V CDR1 and CDR2: GTSNPN, SVGIG (reference sequence). Trimming pared 0 bases from V and 1 base from J, leaving 16 bases between. This CDR3 has 16 residues.

V is TRBV21-1 and J is TRBJ2-2; whether TRBD1, the table's D call, matches the DNA was not checked. TRBV21-1 is a pseudogene locus. CDR3 length equals 16 residues. CDR3 region: CASSSKTSGLGGELFF. The CDR3 nucleotides read TGTGCCAGCAGCTCAAAAACCTCAGGGCTGGGCGGGGAGCTGTTTTTT.

The count of this clone is one. The chain employs TRBV2 and TRBJ2-1; 13 nucleotides match TRBD2. The V and J ends lost 10 bases and 4 bases, in that order; junction bases with no gene match: 4. Germline CDR1 is SNHLY and CDR2 is FYNNEI. The CDR3 extends over 14 amino acids. This CDR3 is CATGLAGEYNEQFF. For the CDR3, the DNA is TGTGCCACTGGACTAGCGGGGGAATACAATGAGCAGTTCTTC.

V is TRBV19 and J is TRBJ2-6; the D gene is possibly TRBD2 (7 bases). V was trimmed by 6 bases and J by 0 bases, leaving 15 bases between them. CDR3 length: 17 residues. CDR1 is LNHDA, CDR2 SQIVND, per germline (reference sequence). CDR3 nucleotide sequence: TGTGCCAGTAGGCGGGGGCATAGACTCTCTGGGGCCAACGTCCTGACTTTC. Amino acid sequence: CASRRGHRLSGANVLTF. The full variable domain, its missing parts supplied by reference TRBV19 and TRBJ2-6, is DGGITQSPKYLFRKEGQNVTLSCEQNLNHDAMYWYRQDPGQGLRLIYYSQIVNDFQKGDIAEGYSVSREKKESFPLTVTSAQKNPTAFYLCASRRGHRLSGANVLTFGAGSRLTVL.

The J gene is TRBJ1-5, the V gene TRBV18; D is possibly TRBD1 (5 bases). The CDR3 covers 14 residues. In germline, CDR1 is KGHSH, CDR2 LQKENI. Trimming stripped 3 bases from V and 9 bases from J, with 15 bases between. In nucleotides, the CDR3 is TGTGCCAGCTCACCTGACAGTCCCCCCGGGCCCCAGCATTTT. Its protein is CASSPDSPPGPQHF.

The V gene is TRBV2, the J gene TRBJ1-6, with 7 bases lining up with TRBD1. The germline gives CDR1 SNHLY, CDR2 FYNNEI. V lost 7 bases to trimming and J lost 7 bases; unmatched junction nucleotides: 4. CDR3 size: 13 residues. In nucleotides, the CDR3 is TGTGCCAGCAAGGAGACAGGGAATTCACCCCTCCACTTT. It is translated as CASKETGNSPLHF.

The V and J genes are TRBV27 and TRBJ1-5; 9 nucleotides match TRBD1. The V segment lost 6 bases and the J segment 9 bases; nucleotides outside the gene matches: 9. The CDR3 covers 14 residues. The germline gives CDR1 MNHEY, CDR2 SMNVEV (reference sequence). The CDR3 DNA reads as TGTGCCAGCAGCCCGGGACAGGGAGCTCGGCCCCAGCATTTT. Protein: CASSPGQGARPQHF.

The rearrangement links TRBV7-8 to TRBJ2-3; 7 positions agree with TRBD2. The junction had 13 bases not matched to a gene; V was cut back by 5 bases and J by 2 bases. The CDR3 has 17 amino acids. CDR1 and CDR2 (germline): SGHVS, FQNEAQ. CDR3 nucleotide sequence: TGTGCCAGCAGCCCACTCGGAGCGGGGTCCCTCACAGATACGCAGTATTTT. It is translated as CASSPLGAGSLTDTQYF.

The chain couples TRBV6-1 to TRBJ1-1, with D maybe TRBD1 (6 bases). This CDR3 comprises 13 residues. Germline loops: CDR1 MNHNS, CDR2 SASEGT. The V gene lost 0 bases and the J gene lost 11 bases, with 13 bases spanning the gap. CDR3 bases: TGTGCCAGCAGTGAAGCGCTTACAGGGTATGCTTTCTTT. Amino acid sequence: CASSEALTGYAFF.